A selection of T cell receptor beta chains follows, all from one sample in a study of identical twins. TCRdb reanalysed the 5' RACE reads using MiXCR and keeps one entry per CDR3 protein. The sample has approximately 620,000 distinct CDR3 sequences; 8.6% are singletons. These same data were also listed under a study on yellow fever vaccine responses in identical twins.

The sequenced sample consisted of PBMCs. All receptors derive from a woman between 18 and 30 years old in good health. The CDR3 runs from the conserved cysteine through the conserved F or W. The D gene is left open where the match is weak. Size tells how often a clone was seen (once, few, many) or the class of an expanded clone, and some rows leave it out.

abundance | d_gene | j_gene | v_gene | CDR3nt | CDR3aa
few | - | TRBJ1-5 | TRBV6-2/TRBV6-3 | TGTGCCAGCAAAAAGGGGCAGGACTATCAGCCCCAGCATTTT | CASKKGQDYQPQHF
- | TRBD2 | TRBJ2-1 | TRBV24-1 | TGTGCCACCAGTGATCCGAGCGGGGGGGCCTACAATGAGCAGTTCTTC | CATSDPSGGAYNEQFF
many | TRBD2 | TRBJ2-3 | TRBV6-1 | TGTGCCAGCACCTTAGCGGGGGCGAGCACAGATACGCAGTATTTT | CASTLAGASTDTQYF
few | - | TRBJ1-2 | TRBV12-3/TRBV12-4 | TGTGCCAGCAGTCCAACACACGGCGGAGGTGATGGCTACACCTTC | CASSPTHGGGDGYTF
few | TRBD2 | TRBJ2-2 | TRBV7-2 | TGTGCCAGCAGATCCGGGAGGGGGGCGGCCGGGGAGCTGTTTTTT | CASRSGRGAAGELFF
- | - | TRBJ1-5 | TRBV12-3/TRBV12-4 | TGTGCCTTCAGTTCCCCCCCTGGTGGCAGGAATAGCAATCAGCCCCAGCATTTT | CAFSSPPGGRNSNQPQHF
- | TRBD2 | TRBJ2-7 | TRBV20-1 | TGCAGTGCCTCAACCCCGGGACTAGCGGGAGGGCTAGCCTACGAGCAGTACTTC | CSASTPGLAGGLAYEQYF
- | - | TRBJ2-1 | TRBV20-1 | TGCAGTACCAAGGGACTCCTCCTGGGGAACAATGAGCAGTTCTTC | CSTKGLLLGNNEQFF
many | TRBD1 | TRBJ1-2 | TRBV5-1 | TGCGCCAGCAGCTTGCGTATACCCTCGGGACAGGGGGGTATTACGTATGGCTACACCTTC | CASSLRIPSGQGGITYGYTF
- | - | TRBJ2-5 | TRBV29-1 | TGCAGCGTTGTCAGGGTGGAGACCCAGTACTTC | CSVVRVETQYF
few | TRBD1 | TRBJ2-3 | TRBV6-2/TRBV6-3 | TGTGCCAGCACCGGACAGGGATTGGTTACGCAGTATTTT | CASTGQGLVTQYF
few | - | TRBJ2-1 | TRBV3-1 | TGTGCCAGCGGCTCGGGGAAGGGCTACAATGAGCAGTTCTTC | CASGSGKGYNEQFF
- | TRBD1 | TRBJ2-7 | TRBV7-9 | TGTGCCAGAGGAGCAGGGGGCATCTACGAGCAGTACTTC | CARGAGGIYEQYF
few | - | TRBJ2-7 | TRBV20-1 | TGCAGTGCTCCTCGGGACCTAACTGTCTACGAGCAGTACTTC | CSAPRDLTVYEQYF
few | TRBD1 | TRBJ2-2 | TRBV7-9 | TGTGCCAGCGGGCCCGGGACAGTAACCGGGGAGCTGTTTTTT | CASGPGTVTGELFF
- | TRBD2 | TRBJ2-1 | TRBV7-9 | TGTGCCAGCAGCCCACCTAGCGGGGGGAACAATGAGCAGTTCTTC | CASSPPSGGNNEQFF
few | - | TRBJ1-1 | TRBV5-1 | TGCGCCAGCAGCTTGGGGAACAGGGAAGCTTTCTTT | CASSLGNREAFF
few | - | TRBJ2-7 | TRBV18 | TGTGCCAGCTCACCTATGGATTCCAATTACGAGCAGTACTTC | CASSPMDSNYEQYF
- | TRBD2 | TRBJ2-5 | TRBV6-2/TRBV6-3 | TGTGCCAGCCTTTTAGCGGGAGGACAAGAGACCCAGTACTTC | CASLLAGGQETQYF
few | - | TRBJ2-2 | TRBV6-1 | TGTGCCAGCAGTGTGGGGGTTTTGGGCTTGGCGTGTTTTCGAAACGGGGAGCTGTTTTTT | CASSVGVLGLACFRNGELFF
few | TRBD2 | TRBJ2-1 | TRBV6-2/TRBV6-3 | TGTGCCAGCAGAAAAGGGCGGGAGACTAGGTTGTATGAGCAGTTCTTC | CASRKGRETRLYEQFF
- | TRBD1 | TRBJ2-5 | TRBV12-3/TRBV12-4 | TGTGCCAGCAGTTCGGACAGGGGGCTACGAGAGACCCAGTACTTC | CASSSDRGLRETQYF
- | - | TRBJ2-1 | TRBV7-2 | TGTGCCAGCAGCTTAACTGGCGGGGCTGAGGAGCAGTTCTTC | CASSLTGGAEEQFF
few | - | TRBJ2-7 | TRBV29-1 | TGCAGCGGGGGGGGGCAGGGAACCTACGAGCAGTACTTC | CSGGGQGTYEQYF
many | - | TRBJ2-1 | TRBV10-3 | TGTGCCATCAGCGGAGGGCCGACCTACAATGAGCAGTTCTTC | CAISGGPTYNEQFF
- | - | TRBJ2-7 | TRBV7-2 | TGTGCCAGCAGCCCAAACGGTGTGGGAGACGAGCAGTACTTC | CASSPNGVGDEQYF
few | - | TRBJ2-3 | TRBV11-2 | TGTGCCAGCAGCTTAGATCTGGCGGCAGGGACTAGCACAGATACGCAGTATTTT | CASSLDLAAGTSTDTQYF
- | - | TRBJ1-2 | TRBV27 | TGTGCCAGCAGTTCCACCGGGGACCCATATGGCTACACCTTC | CASSSTGDPYGYTF
few | - | TRBJ2-5 | TRBV7-2 | TGTGCCAGCAGCTTAGAGAGGTTGCCGAGGCGAGAGACCCAGTACTTC | CASSLERLPRRETQYF
few | - | TRBJ2-5 | TRBV7-8 | TGTGCCAGCCGACCTCTTGGCGACCAAGAGACCCAGTACTTC | CASRPLGDQETQYF
- | - | TRBJ2-7 | TRBV29-1 | TGCAGCGTTGTTTTGGGGAACGAGCAGTACTTC | CSVVLGNEQYF
many | - | TRBJ2-1 | TRBV12-3/TRBV12-4 | TGTGCCAGCAGTTTTTCGGTGAACAATGAGCAGTTCTTC | CASSFSVNNEQFF
few | - | TRBJ2-1 | TRBV7-6 | TGTGCCAGCAGCTTCCGTAGTCCCCCCGGGCTTGAGCAGTTCTTC | CASSFRSPPGLEQFF
few | TRBD1 | TRBJ1-3 | TRBV11-2 | TGTGCCAGCAGCTCCGGACAGGTCGGCTCTGGAAACACCATATATTTT | CASSSGQVGSGNTIYF
once | - | TRBJ2-5 | TRBV7-7 | TGTGCTAGCAGCCGGGACGTCGGAGAGACCGAGTACTTC | CASSRDVGETEYF
- | - | TRBJ2-5 | TRBV18 | TGTGCCAGCTCACAACTCGAGACAGCAAAAGAGACCCAGTACTTC | CASSQLETAKETQYF
many | - | TRBJ1-1 | TRBV28 | TGTGCCAGCAGTTTACCCCCGGGTGAAGCTTTCTTT | CASSLPPGEAFF
few | TRBD2 | TRBJ2-7 | TRBV12-3/TRBV12-4 | TGTGCCAGCAGTCCTCAAGCGGGGGGAACCTACGAGCAGTACTTC | CASSPQAGGTYEQYF
few | TRBD2 | TRBJ2-5 | TRBV2 | TGTGCCAGCTCACCTAGCGGGAGTGTGGTGCGGGAGACCCAGTACTTC | CASSPSGSVVRETQYF
few | - | TRBJ2-1 | TRBV5-1 | TGCGCCAGCAGCTGGCTAACGGGAGACAATGAGCAGTTCTTC | CASSWLTGDNEQFF
- | TRBD2 | TRBJ2-1 | TRBV7-2 | TGTGCCAGCAGCTTCCCGACTAGCGGGATCAACAATGAGCAGTTCTTC | CASSFPTSGINNEQFF
- | - | TRBJ2-1 | TRBV2 | TGTGCCAGCAGTGGTCTAGCTGGGGGGAGCTCCTACAATGAGCAGTTCTTC | CASSGLAGGSSYNEQFF
few | TRBD2 | TRBJ2-3 | TRBV12-3/TRBV12-4 | TGTGCCAGCAGACCCATAGCGGGAGGGCCAAATACGCAGTATTTT | CASRPIAGGPNTQYF
few | - | TRBJ1-2 | TRBV7-9 | TGTGCCAGCAGCTTACCGGAGGGGGGTGATGGCTACACCTTC | CASSLPEGGDGYTF
- | - | TRBJ2-7 | TRBV2 | TGTGCCAGCTGGACCCCTTACAATACCTCCTACGAGCAGTACTTC | CASWTPYNTSYEQYF
many | - | TRBJ1-5 | TRBV28 | TGTGCCAGCAGTTTGCCCGCGGATCAGCCCCAGCATTTT | CASSLPADQPQHF
few | - | TRBJ2-6 | TRBV10-3 | TGTGCCATCAGTGATCAGGCTTCTGGGGCCAACGTCCTGACTTTC | CAISDQASGANVLTF
- | TRBD1 | TRBJ2-3 | TRBV12-3/TRBV12-4 | TGTGCCAGCAGTTTATCGGGACAGTTGGATACGCAGTATTTT | CASSLSGQLDTQYF
many | - | TRBJ2-7 | TRBV5-6 | TGTGCCAGCAGCCCAGGTCCAACTAACGAGCAGTACTTC | CASSPGPTNEQYF